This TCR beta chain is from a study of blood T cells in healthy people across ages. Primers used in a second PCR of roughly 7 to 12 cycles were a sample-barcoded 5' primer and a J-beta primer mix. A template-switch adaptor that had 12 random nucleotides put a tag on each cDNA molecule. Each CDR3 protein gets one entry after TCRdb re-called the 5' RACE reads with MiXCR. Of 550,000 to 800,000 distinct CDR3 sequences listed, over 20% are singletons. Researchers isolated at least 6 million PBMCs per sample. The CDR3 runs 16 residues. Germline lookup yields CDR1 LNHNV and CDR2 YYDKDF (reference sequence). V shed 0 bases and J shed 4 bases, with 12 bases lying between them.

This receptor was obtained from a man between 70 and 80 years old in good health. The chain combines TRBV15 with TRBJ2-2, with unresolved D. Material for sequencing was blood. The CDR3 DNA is TGTGCCACCAGCAGAGATGCCATTTCCTCCACCGGGGAGCTGTTTTTT. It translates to CATSRDAISSTGELFF.